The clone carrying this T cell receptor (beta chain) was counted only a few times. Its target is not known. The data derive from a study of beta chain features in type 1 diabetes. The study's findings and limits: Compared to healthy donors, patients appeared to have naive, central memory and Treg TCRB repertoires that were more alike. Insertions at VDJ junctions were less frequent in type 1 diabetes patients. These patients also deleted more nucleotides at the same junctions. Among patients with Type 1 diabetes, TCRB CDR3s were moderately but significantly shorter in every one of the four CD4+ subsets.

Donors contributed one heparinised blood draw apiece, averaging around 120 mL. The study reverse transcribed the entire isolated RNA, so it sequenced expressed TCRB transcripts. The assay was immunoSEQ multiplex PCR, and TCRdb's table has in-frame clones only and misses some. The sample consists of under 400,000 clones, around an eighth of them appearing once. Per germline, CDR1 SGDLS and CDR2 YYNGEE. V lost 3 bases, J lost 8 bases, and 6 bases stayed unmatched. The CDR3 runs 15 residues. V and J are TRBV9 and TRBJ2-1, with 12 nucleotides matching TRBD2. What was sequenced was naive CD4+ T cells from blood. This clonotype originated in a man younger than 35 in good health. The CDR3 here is CASSDRLAGVDEQFF. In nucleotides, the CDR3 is TGTGCCAGCAGCGATCGACTAGCGGGAGTAGATGAGCAGTTCTTC.